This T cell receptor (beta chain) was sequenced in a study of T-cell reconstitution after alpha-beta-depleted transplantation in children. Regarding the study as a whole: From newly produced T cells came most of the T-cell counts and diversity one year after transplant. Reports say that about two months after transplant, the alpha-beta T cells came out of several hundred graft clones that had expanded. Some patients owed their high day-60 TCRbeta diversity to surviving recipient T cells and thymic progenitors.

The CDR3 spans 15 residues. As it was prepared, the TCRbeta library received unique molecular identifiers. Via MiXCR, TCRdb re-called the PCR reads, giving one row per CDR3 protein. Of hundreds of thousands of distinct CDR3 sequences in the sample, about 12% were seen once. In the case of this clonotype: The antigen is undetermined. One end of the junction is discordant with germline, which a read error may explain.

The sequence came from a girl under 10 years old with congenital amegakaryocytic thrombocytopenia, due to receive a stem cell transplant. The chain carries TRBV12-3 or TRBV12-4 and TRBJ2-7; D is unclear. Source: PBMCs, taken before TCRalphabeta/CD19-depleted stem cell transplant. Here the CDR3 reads CATSFLGGSSYEQYF. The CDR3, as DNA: TGTGCCACCAGTTTTTTGGGCGGTAGCTCCTACGAGCAGTACTTC.